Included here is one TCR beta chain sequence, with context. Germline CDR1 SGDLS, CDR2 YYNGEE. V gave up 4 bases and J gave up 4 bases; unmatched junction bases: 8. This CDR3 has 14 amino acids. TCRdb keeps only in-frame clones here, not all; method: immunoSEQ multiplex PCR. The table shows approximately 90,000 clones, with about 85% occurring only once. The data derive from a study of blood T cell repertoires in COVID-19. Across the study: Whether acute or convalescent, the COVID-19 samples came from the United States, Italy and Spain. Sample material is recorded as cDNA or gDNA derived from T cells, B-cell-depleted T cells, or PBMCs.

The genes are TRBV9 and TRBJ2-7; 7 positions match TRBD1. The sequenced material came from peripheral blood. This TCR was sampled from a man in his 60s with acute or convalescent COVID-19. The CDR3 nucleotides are TGTGCCAGCAGCACCGGGACAGCTGAGTACGAGCAGTACTTC. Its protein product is CASSTGTAEYEQYF.